These T cell receptor beta chains were read from a single sample in a study of blood T cell repertoires in COVID-19. Assay: immunoSEQ multiplex PCR; the TCRdb copy retains only in-frame clones and omits some. This table holds about 270,000 clones, about 84% found once. Sample: peripheral blood. The receptors were gathered from a woman at least 80 years old with COVID-19, enrolled during active disease. Each CDR3 is given with its conserved first and last residue. Fields, in order: CDR3 DNA, CDR3 protein, J gene, D gene, clone size, V gene. The D gene is left open where the match is weak. Clone size, where shown, is once, few, many, or a class for clones that have expanded.

DNA: TGTGCCAGCAGCCCAGGGACTAGCGGCCAAGAGACCCAGTACTTC
CDR3: CASSPGTSGQETQYF
J: TRBJ2-5
D: TRBD2
size: -
V: TRBV4-2

DNA: TGTGCCAGCTCACCGGGGATCGGCACAGGTGATACGCAGTATTTT
CDR3: CASSPGIGTGDTQYF
J: TRBJ2-3
D: -
size: few
V: TRBV18

DNA: TGTGCCAGCAGGGGGACAGGGCAGACCGGGGAGCTGTTTTTT
CDR3: CASRGTGQTGELFF
J: TRBJ2-2
D: TRBD1
size: -
V: TRBV2

DNA: TGTGCCAGCTCACCAACTGATAGAACCGGGGGGGCAACCTATGGCTACACCTTC
CDR3: CASSPTDRTGGATYGYTF
J: TRBJ1-2
D: -
size: -
V: TRBV18

DNA: TGCGCCAGCAGCCAAGATCGAGGGACAGATAATTCACCCCTCCACTTT
CDR3: CASSQDRGTDNSPLHF
J: TRBJ1-6
D: TRBD1
size: -
V: TRBV4-1

DNA: TGTGCCAGCAGTTACCAAGCGGGGCCGATTAACTATGGCTACACCTTC
CDR3: CASSYQAGPINYGYTF
J: TRBJ1-2
D: -
size: -
V: TRBV6-5

DNA: TGTGCCAGCGTTCGGGGTTATGGGTGGACGGACACTGAAGCTTTCTTT
CDR3: CASVRGYGWTDTEAFF
J: TRBJ1-1
D: -
size: few
V: TRBV3-1/TRBV3-2

DNA: TGTGCCAGCAGAGTGGACAGGGCGGGAAATTCACCCCTCCACTTT
CDR3: CASRVDRAGNSPLHF
J: TRBJ1-6
D: TRBD1
size: once
V: TRBV5-5

DNA: TGTGCCAGGGCCGGGGGGGGGCGAGTCAATCAGCCCCAGCATTTT
CDR3: CARAGGGRVNQPQHF
J: TRBJ1-5
D: -
size: -
V: TRBV27

DNA: TGTGCCAGCAGCTTTGAGGGCGGCAATTTGATGAACACTGAAGCTTTCTTT
CDR3: CASSFEGGNLMNTEAFF
J: TRBJ1-1
D: -
size: -
V: TRBV7-2

DNA: TGCGCCAGCAGCTTGTCGGGACAATACAATCAGCCCCAGCATTTT
CDR3: CASSLSGQYNQPQHF
J: TRBJ1-5
D: -
size: -
V: TRBV5-1

DNA: TGTGCCAGCAGGCCCGACAGGGGGCTTAGCAATCAGCCCCAGCATTTT
CDR3: CASRPDRGLSNQPQHF
J: TRBJ1-5
D: TRBD1
size: -
V: TRBV5-5

DNA: TGTGCCAGCAGTTCCGCGGGGCTGGGCTACAATGAGCAGTTCTTC
CDR3: CASSSAGLGYNEQFF
J: TRBJ2-1
D: -
size: -
V: TRBV6-5

DNA: TGTGCCAGCAGCTTAGCTAGAGGGGGACCCCGTGACACCGGGGAGCTGTTTTTT
CDR3: CASSLARGGPRDTGELFF
J: TRBJ2-2
D: -
size: -
V: TRBV7-2

DNA: TGTGCCAGCAGCTTAGCGCGGAATGAAAAACTGTTTTTT
CDR3: CASSLARNEKLFF
J: TRBJ1-4
D: -
size: -
V: TRBV11-2

DNA: TGTGCCAGCAGCCAAGTCGGACTAGCGGACCCTAGCACAGATACGCAGTATTTT
CDR3: CASSQVGLADPSTDTQYF
J: TRBJ2-3
D: TRBD2
size: -
V: TRBV4-2

DNA: TGTGCCAGCAGCTTAGGGAATTTAGCGGGGGGGCCTGAGCAGTTCTTC
CDR3: CASSLGNLAGGPEQFF
J: TRBJ2-1
D: TRBD2
size: -
V: TRBV7-6

DNA: TGTGCCAGCAGTTGGGGCGGCGTGGGGAATTCACCCCTCCACTTT
CDR3: CASSWGGVGNSPLHF
J: TRBJ1-6
D: -
size: -
V: TRBV6-5

DNA: TGTGCCAGCACCTACAGGGGAGGTGGAAACACCATATATTTT
CDR3: CASTYRGGGNTIYF
J: TRBJ1-3
D: TRBD1
size: -
V: TRBV6-5

DNA: TGTGCCAGCAGCCAAGGGACACGGGGATCCGGAAACACCATATATTTT
CDR3: CASSQGTRGSGNTIYF
J: TRBJ1-3
D: -
size: -
V: TRBV7-3

DNA: TGTGCCAGCAGTTATTCCAGGGGGCAGACTAATGAAAAACTGTTTTTT
CDR3: CASSYSRGQTNEKLFF
J: TRBJ1-4
D: TRBD1
size: -
V: TRBV28

DNA: TGTGCCAGCTCGCAGCAGATTCCTAGCCCGCGCACCGGGGAGCTGTTTTTT
CDR3: CASSQQIPSPRTGELFF
J: TRBJ2-2
D: -
size: -
V: TRBV18

DNA: TGTGCCAGCAGCCCCCGACAGGGTGGGTCCTACAATGAGCAGTTCTTC
CDR3: CASSPRQGGSYNEQFF
J: TRBJ2-1
D: TRBD1
size: -
V: TRBV5-4

DNA: TGTGCCAGCTCACTGGGTGAGAGGGGGCTGGGGGAGCAGTACTTC
CDR3: CASSLGERGLGEQYF
J: TRBJ2-7
D: TRBD1
size: -
V: TRBV18

DNA: TGTGCCAGCAGCCAAGTTGGGCTAGCCAAAAACATTCAGTACTTC
CDR3: CASSQVGLAKNIQYF
J: TRBJ2-4
D: -
size: -
V: TRBV14

DNA: TGTGCCACCCAACGGACAGGGAGCAATCAGCCCCAGCATTTT
CDR3: CATQRTGSNQPQHF
J: TRBJ1-5
D: TRBD1
size: -
V: TRBV19

DNA: TGTGCCAGCAGCCCCTACGGGTACACCGGGGAGCTGTTTTTT
CDR3: CASSPYGYTGELFF
J: TRBJ2-2
D: -
size: -
V: TRBV11-3

DNA: TGTGCCAGGCACAGGGGTCTCTTGAACACTGAAGCTTTCTTT
CDR3: CARHRGLLNTEAFF
J: TRBJ1-1
D: TRBD1
size: -
V: TRBV19

DNA: TGCGCCAGCAGCGCGGGGAGTACAGTTAATGAAAAACTGTTTTTT
CDR3: CASSAGSTVNEKLFF
J: TRBJ1-4
D: -
size: -
V: TRBV5-1

DNA: TGTGCCAGCAGTTTGACGCAGGGCAATTCACCCCTCCACTTT
CDR3: CASSLTQGNSPLHF
J: TRBJ1-6
D: -
size: -
V: TRBV28

DNA: TGTGCCAGCAGCTTGGCCAGCCAGGCCAGGGATACGCAGTATTTT
CDR3: CASSLASQARDTQYF
J: TRBJ2-3
D: -
size: -
V: TRBV5-4

DNA: TGCGCCAGCAGCCCCTCGGGGGTAAACACCGGGGAGCTGTTTTTT
CDR3: CASSPSGVNTGELFF
J: TRBJ2-2
D: -
size: -
V: TRBV5-1